This passage covers 17 T cell receptor beta chains from one sample sequenced in a study of blood T cell repertoires in COVID-19. The repertoire was sequenced with immunoSEQ multiplex PCR; TCRdb's copy has only in-frame clones and lacks some. The sample has approximately 300,000 clones; 85% to 90% are singletons. Source material: PBMCs or T cells enriched from blood (not recorded which). The receptors come from a woman in her late teens or twenties who had recovered from COVID-19.

The chain links TRBV18 to TRBJ2-6; 7 bases map to TRBD1. The V gene's germline CDR1 is KGHSH and CDR2 LQKENI. V lost 4 bases to trimming and J lost 3 bases; unmatched junction nucleotides: 15. The CDR3 runs 19 residues. CDR3 sequence reads: CASSLESVGQIGGANVLTF. Here the CDR3 DNA reads TGTGCCAGCTCACTAGAATCCGTGGGACAGATAGGTGGGGCCAACGTCCTGACTTTC.

The rearrangement uses TRBV5-1 and TRBJ1-1; 8 nucleotides line up with TRBD1. Germline lookup yields CDR1 SGHRS and CDR2 YFSETQ. Trimming at V came to 2 bases and at J to 10 bases, leaving 7 bases not matched to a gene. This CDR3 comprises 13 residues. The DNA of the CDR3 is TGCGCCAGCAGCTTACAGGGGGATACGGTAGCTTTCTTT. Translation gives CASSLQGDTVAFF.

This chain connects TRBV5-1 to TRBJ2-2, with TRBD2 identical over 8 bases. This CDR3 comprises 15 residues. CDR1 and CDR2 (germline): SGHRS, YFSETQ. J was trimmed by 7 bases and V by 4 bases; bases with no gene match: 9. CDR3 nucleotide sequence: TGCGCCAGCAGCAGGTTCGCGGGAGGAAACGGGGAGCTGTTTTTT. Encoded protein: CASSRFAGGNGELFF.

The rearrangement links TRBV19 to TRBJ2-7; TRBD1 matches at 7 bases. CDR1 is LNHDA, CDR2 SQIVND, per germline (reference sequence). Losses at the gene ends were 5 bases for V and 4 bases for J; bases not matched to a gene: 14. The CDR3 is 16 residues long. CDR3 nucleotide sequence: TGTGCCAGTAGTTCAAAGACAGGGTACTATCCGTACGAGCAGTACTTC. Amino acids: CASSSKTGYYPYEQYF.

V usage is TRBV4-1 and J usage is TRBJ2-7; D is unclear. CDR1 is MGHRA, CDR2 YSYEKL, per germline. Deletions cut 0 bases from V and 3 bases from J, with 15 bases between. The CDR3 is 16 residues long. For the CDR3, the DNA is TGCGCCAGCAGCCAAGATGGTAGCATGATGGGCTACGAGCAGTACTTC. Encoded protein: CASSQDGSMMGYEQYF.

The rearrangement joins TRBV28 to TRBJ1-1, with 7 bases that match TRBD1. Trimming took 5 bases from V and 3 from J; bases not matched to a gene: 6. The CDR3 is made up of 14 amino acids. Germline V gives CDR1 MDHEN, CDR2 SYDVKM. In DNA, the CDR3 is TGTGCCAGCAGTCCGCGGGACAGATACACTGAAGCTTTCTTT. Amino acids: CASSPRDRYTEAFF.

The gene calls are TRBV19 and TRBJ2-3; D gene ambiguous. Germline V gene data show CDR1 as LNHDA and CDR2 as SQIVND (reference sequence). The V and J ends lost 5 bases and 6 bases respectively, with 12 bases between them. This CDR3 contains 13 residues. CDR3 sequence (DNA): TGTGCCAGTAGTGTCGGTATCACGGATACGCAGTATTTT. This sequence encodes CASSVGITDTQYF.

J is TRBJ2-7 and V is TRBV28; no clear D. The V gene's germline CDR1 is MDHEN and CDR2 SYDVKM. The CDR3 length is 13 residues. V gave up 7 bases and J gave up 5 bases, with 15 bases separating them. The CDR3 spells CASISAARHEQYF. CDR3 DNA sequence: TGTGCCAGCATCTCGGCAGCTAGGCACGAGCAGTACTTC.

The gene calls are TRBV15 and TRBJ1-5; D call uncertain. The germline gives CDR1 LNHNV, CDR2 YYDKDF (reference sequence). The germline V and J ends were trimmed by 4 bases and 7 bases, with 17 bases remaining between them. This CDR3 region has 15 residues. Written as DNA, the CDR3 is TGTGCCACCAGCACCGACATAGGACCGGGACAGCCCCAGCATTTT. This encodes CATSTDIGPGQPQHF.

The rearrangement joins TRBV11-2 to TRBJ2-2; weak D call: TRBD2 (5 bases). The germline V and J ends were trimmed by 6 bases and 6 bases, with 14 bases remaining between them. Germline-derived CDR1 and CDR2 are SGHAT and FQNNGV. The CDR3 totals 14 residues. As DNA, the CDR3 is TGTGCCAGCAGACCCGACTATACAGCCGGGGAGCTGTTTTTT. Translation: CASRPDYTAGELFF. Complete variable domain (other parts from reference TRBV11-2 and TRBJ2-2): EAGVAQSPRYKIIEKRQSVAFWCNPISGHATLYWYQQILGQGPKLLIQFQNNGVVDDSQLPKDRFSAERLKGVDSTLKIQPAKLEDSAVYLCASRPDYTAGELFFGEGSRLTVL.

The gene calls are TRBV15 and TRBJ1-3; unclear D gene. The V gene lost 3 bases and the J gene lost 0 bases, with 9 bases spanning the gap. The CDR3 runs to 15 residues. Germline V lookup: CDR1 LNHNV, CDR2 YYDKDF (reference sequence). The CDR3 DNA reads as TGTGCCACCAGCAGCATAGCAAGCTCTGGAAACACCATATATTTT. Encoded protein: CATSSIASSGNTIYF.

The V gene is TRBV3-1 (or the pseudogene TRBV3-2), the J gene TRBJ1-3, with TRBD1 matching 8 bases. The CDR3 has 16 amino acids. In germline, CDR1 is LGHDT, CDR2 YNNKEL (reference sequence). J gave up 2 bases and V 3 bases, and 6 bases lay outside the gene matches. The CDR3 sequence: CASSQPTGVAGNTIYF. In DNA, the CDR3 is TGTGCCAGCAGCCAGCCGACAGGGGTAGCTGGAAACACCATATATTTT.

The rearrangement joins TRBV30 to TRBJ1-1; a possible D gene is TRBD1 (5 bases). Trimming took off 0 bases at V and 7 bases at J, with 6 bases between the two ends. CDR3 length: 11 residues. Germline lookup yields CDR1 GTSNPN and CDR2 SVGIG (reference sequence). The CDR3 DNA reads TGTGCCTGGAGTGTACAGGTTGAAGCTTTCTTT. It specifies CAWSVQVEAFF.

The CDR3 nucleotides are TGCGCCAGCCAAAAGGGACAGGGGATGTGGGACACTGAAGCTTTCTTT. Protein sequence: CASQKGQGMWDTEAFF. V is TRBV5-1 and J is TRBJ1-1, with TRBD1 identical over 10 bases. Germline V gene lookup returns CDR1 SGHRS and CDR2 YFSETQ. The CDR3 has 16 amino acids. Trimming at V came to 7 bases and at J to 3 bases, leaving 12 bases not matched to a gene. The full variable domain, in which reference TRBV5-1 and TRBJ1-1 provide the parts outside the CDR3, is KAGVTQTPRYLIKTRGQQVTLSCSPISGHRSVSWYQQTPGQGLQFLFEYFSETQRNKGNFPGRFSGRQFSNSRSEMNVSTLELGDSALYLCASQKGQGMWDTEAFFGQGTRLTVV.

The chain combines TRBV11-2 with TRBJ2-4; 12 bases are a match to TRBD1. The germline V gene has CDR1 SGHAT and CDR2 FQNNGV. V lost 2 bases to trimming and J lost 1 base; unmatched junction nucleotides: 6. CDR3 length equals 18 residues. The CDR3 here is CASSLRDRGRWAKNIQYF. In DNA, the CDR3 is TGTGCCAGCAGCTTAAGGGACAGGGGGCGTTGGGCCAAAAACATTCAGTACTTC.

The V call is TRBV5-1, the J call TRBJ1-1; 8 bases fit TRBD1. With V trimmed by 4 bases and J by 6 bases, 8 bases remained unmatched. Looked up from germline, CDR1 is SGHRS and CDR2 is YFSETQ. The CDR3 has 14 residues. CDR3 bases: TGCGCCAGCAGCCAGACAGGGGCGGGAGCTGAAGCTTTCTTT. Translated: CASSQTGAGAEAFF.

This chain connects TRBV27 to TRBJ1-2; 8 bases map to TRBD1. The ends lost 0 bases at V and 4 bases at J; junction bases unmatched: 4. This CDR3 comprises 15 residues. CDR1 is MNHEY and CDR2 is SMNVEV in the germline V gene (reference sequence). CDR3 nucleotides: TGTGCCAGCAGTTTATCAGGACAGGGCCTCTATGGCTACACCTTC. Amino acid sequence: CASSLSGQGLYGYTF.